This T cell receptor beta chain was sequenced in a study of blood T cell repertoires in COVID-19. Study information: COVID-19 samples collected from the United States, Italy and Spain covered acute and convalescent phases.

Produced via immunoSEQ multiplex PCR; TCRdb's table is partial and in-frame only. The sample records some 350,000 clones, approximately 84% being singletons. Looked up from germline, CDR1 is MNHEY and CDR2 is SMNVEV (reference sequence). Trimming removed 2 bases at V and 3 bases at J, with 11 bases between. There are 15 residues in the CDR3. This clone occurred a few times. The clonotype comes from a woman aged 25-40 years who had recovered from COVID-19. Sequencing was done on a sample of PBMCs or T cells enriched from blood (not recorded which). The chain recombines TRBV27 with TRBJ2-1; possible D gene TRBD1, 5 bases. CDR3: CASSLGAAVYNEQFF. The CDR3 DNA is TGTGCCAGCAGTTTAGGGGCGGCGGTCTACAATGAGCAGTTCTTC.